This TCR beta chain was identified during a study of T-cell reconstitution after alpha-beta-depleted transplantation in children. The CDR3 length is 16 residues. In germline, CDR1 is MNHEY, CDR2 SVGAGI. V was trimmed by 2 bases and J by 1 base, leaving 14 bases between them. Unique molecular identifiers were incorporated when the TCRbeta library was constructed. TCRdb ran MiXCR on the PCR reads and lists one entry per CDR3 protein. Among about 400,000 distinct CDR3 sequences listed, about an eighth were seen once. This clonotype was observed many times. The source was PBMCs, collected from the stem cell graft. The TCR was taken from a human donor who donated a stem cell graft to a child with Fanconi anemia. The V and J genes are TRBV6-5 and TRBJ1-1; possibly TRBD1 for D (5 bases). In nucleotides, the CDR3 is TGTGCCAGCAGTTACCACTGGGATCAGGGGAACACTGAAGCTTTCTTT. The encoded protein is CASSYHWDQGNTEAFF.